The rows below give T cell receptor beta chains drawn from one sample of a study of T cell repertoires in cytomegalovirus infection. A single record per CDR3 protein comes from TCRdb applying MiXCR to the reads. The sample has nearly 550,000 distinct CDR3 sequences; 16% are singletons. Specimen: CD8+ T cells from PBMCs. These receptors came from a human donor in good health (CMV status not recorded). Some clones in this sample may be carry-over from other donors' samples. Each CDR3 is given with its conserved first and last residue. D genes are given only for firm matches. A row's size may be missing; if present it is once, few, many or a size class.

>TRBJ2-2|TRBV7-6|few|-
CASSLGGPAGTGELFF
TGTGCCAGCAGCTTAGGTGGCCCGGCCGGCACCGGGGAGCTGTTTTTT
>TRBJ2-1|TRBV27|many|-
CASSDPWNEQFF
TGTGCCAGCAGCGACCCCTGGAATGAGCAGTTCTTC
>TRBJ1-3|TRBV20-1|few|-
CSAPAGTLGNTIYF
TGCAGTGCGCCGGCCGGGACACTTGGAAACACCATATATTTT
>TRBJ1-1|TRBV7-8|many|-
CASSLSRVTEAFF
TGTGCCAGCAGCTTATCCAGGGTCACTGAAGCTTTCTTT
>TRBJ2-5|TRBV12-3/TRBV12-4|many|-
CASSSESKPQETQYF
TGTGCCAGCAGTTCGGAGAGTAAGCCCCAAGAGACCCAGTACTTC
>TRBJ2-7|TRBV6-1|many|-
CASSEDVTTDEQYF
TGTGCCAGCAGTGAAGATGTCACGACGGACGAGCAGTACTTC
>TRBJ1-2|TRBV6-1|-|-
CASSDGWGNYVYTF
TGTGCCAGCAGTGATGGTTGGGGGAACTATGTCTACACCTTC
>TRBJ2-5|TRBV7-9|-|-
CASSSKGGETQYF
TGTGCCAGCAGCTCCAAGGGGGGGGAGACCCAGTACTTC
>TRBJ1-2|TRBV12-3/TRBV12-4|-|-
CASSFLGVGGYTF
TGTGCCAGCAGTTTCCTAGGGGTCGGAGGCTACACCTTC
>TRBJ2-7|TRBV9|-|-
CASSVGVSSYEQYF
TGTGCCAGCAGCGTAGGGGTGAGCTCCTACGAGCAGTACTTC
>TRBJ2-1|TRBV7-3|many|TRBD2
CASSQLAGKDNEQFF
TGTGCCAGCAGCCAGCTAGCGGGAAAGGACAATGAGCAGTTCTTC
>TRBJ2-2|TRBV27|-|TRBD2
CASSLAGGRAGELFF
TGTGCCAGCAGTTTAGCGGGAGGTAGGGCCGGGGAGCTGTTTTTT
>TRBJ1-5|TRBV16|-|-
CASSLDGSQPQHF
TGTGCCAGCAGCCTCGACGGATCTCAGCCCCAGCATTTT
>TRBJ2-2|TRBV7-9|many|-
CASSPTRGTGELFF
TGTGCCAGCAGCCCTACCAGGGGAACCGGGGAGCTGTTTTTT
>TRBJ2-3|TRBV7-8|many|-
CASSPVGDGDTQYF
TGTGCCAGCAGCCCCGTCGGGGACGGCGATACGCAGTATTTT
>TRBJ1-2|TRBV7-9|many|-
CASTPSPIYGYTF
TGTGCCAGCACCCCGAGCCCAATCTATGGCTACACCTTC
>TRBJ2-7|TRBV10-3|few|-
CAISESGREQYF
TGTGCCATCAGTGAATCGGGGCGCGAGCAGTACTTC
>TRBJ2-2|TRBV2|-|TRBD2
CASTRGLAGVNGELFF
TGTGCCAGCACCCGGGGCCTAGCGGGAGTAAACGGGGAGCTGTTTTTT
>TRBJ2-7|TRBV19|-|-
CASSPGRGSYEQYF
TGTGCCAGTAGTCCGGGACGCGGGTCCTACGAGCAGTACTTC
>TRBJ1-1|TRBV7-6|many|-
CASSLAKDYEAFF
TGTGCCAGCAGCTTAGCCAAAGACTATGAAGCTTTCTTT
>TRBJ2-7|TRBV7-9|many|-
CASSADTGTYEQYF
TGTGCCAGCAGCGCGGACACTGGAACCTACGAGCAGTACTTC
>TRBJ2-2|TRBV5-1|-|-
CASSENNMNTGELFF
TGCGCCAGCAGCGAAAACAATATGAACACCGGGGAGCTGTTTTTT
>TRBJ2-5|TRBV7-9|many|-
CASITGGKETQYF
TGTGCCAGCATCACCGGCGGGAAGGAGACCCAGTACTTC
>TRBJ2-7|TRBV13|few|TRBD1
CASSLHRDRQGDEQYF
TGTGCCAGCAGCCTCCATCGGGACAGACAAGGGGACGAGCAGTACTTC
>TRBJ2-1|TRBV6-1|many|-
CASRPITGRGGYEQFF
TGTGCCAGCAGACCGATCACAGGCCGGGGTGGGTATGAGCAGTTCTTC
>TRBJ1-6|TRBV9|-|TRBD1
CASSPRTGGNSPLHF
TGTGCCAGCAGCCCCCGGACAGGGGGCAATTCACCCCTCCACTTT
>TRBJ2-1|TRBV19|-|-
CASSRGPREVYLYNEQFF
TGTGCCAGTAGTAGGGGCCCTAGAGAGGTGTACCTATACAATGAGCAGTTCTTC
>TRBJ2-3|TRBV28|-|TRBD2
CASGLAKGDTQYF
TGTGCCAGCGGACTAGCCAAAGGAGATACGCAGTATTTT
>TRBJ2-7|TRBV7-2|many|-
CASSSTLTGTYEQYF
TGTGCCAGCAGCTCCACCCTCACCGGGACCTACGAGCAGTACTTC